One sample yielded the 14 T cell receptor beta chains listed below, sequenced in a study of T cells in Graves' hyperthyroidism and ophthalmopathy. RNA transcripts were the template for amplifying TCR beta CDR3 regions. HTBI primers were the set used in a first-round RT-PCR of the TCR CDR3. TCRdb processed the multiplex PCR reads anew with MiXCR; each CDR3 protein has one entry. Counted here are about 560,000 distinct CDR3 sequences, approximately 14% occurring once; the ten biggest clones make up under 8%. The sequencing input was blood. The receptor set was obtained from a woman under 40 with Graves' hyperthyroidism.

This clonotype was seen ten or more times. The rearrangement uses TRBV7-3 and TRBJ2-3; D call uncertain. Trimming removed 2 bases from V and 5 bases from J, with 14 bases in between. The CDR3 is 15 residues long. Germline-derived CDR1 and CDR2 are SGHTA and FQGTGA. The CDR3 DNA is TGTGCCAGCAGCTTAGGCCTAACAAAGGGAGATACGCAGTATTTT. It yields the protein CASSLGLTKGDTQYF.

This chain connects TRBV27 to TRBJ2-1; D not certain. Looked up from germline, CDR1 is MNHEY and CDR2 is SMNVEV (reference sequence). This CDR3 is 14 amino acids long. Trimming removed 6 bases at V and 0 bases at J, with 9 bases between. As DNA, the CDR3 is TGTGCCAGCAGCCCTGATACCTCCTACAATGAGCAGTTCTTC. Translation gives CASSPDTSYNEQFF.

In this sample, this clonotype turned up many times. The chain is built from TRBV2 and TRBJ2-1, with TRBD2 matching 11 bases. Per the germline V gene, CDR1 is SNHLY and CDR2 is FYNNEI. V lost 3 bases, J lost 7 bases, and 8 bases stayed unmatched. The length of the CDR3 is 16 residues. The CDR3 reads CASSELAGGPVNEQFF. CDR3 bases: TGTGCCAGCAGTGAGTTAGCGGGAGGGCCGGTGAATGAGCAGTTCTTC.

V and J are TRBV20-1 and TRBJ2-3; TRBD2 matches at 11 bases. Germline V CDR1 and CDR2: DFQATT, SNEGSKA (reference sequence). V trimming: 5 bases; J trimming: 5 bases; junction bases outside the gene matches: 6. This CDR3 has 14 residues. CDR3 DNA: TGCAGTGCTGCCCGGACTAGCGGGTTAGATACGCAGTATTTT. This translates into CSAARTSGLDTQYF.

The table lists this clonotype with a few counts. This chain joins TRBV27 and TRBJ2-7; 8 bases line up with TRBD2. The CDR3 has 16 residues. After removal of 2 bases from V and 1 base from J, the junction contained 7 bases not matched to a gene. CDR1 and CDR2 (germline): MNHEY, SMNVEV (reference sequence). In nucleotides, the CDR3 is TGTGCCAGCAGTTTACCCCCTCGCGGGGGGTCCTACGAGCAGTACTTC. As protein: CASSLPPRGGSYEQYF.

This clonotype was observed a single time. This may be a read error: a much more frequent sequence differs by one nucleotide. The V gene is TRBV18, the J gene TRBJ1-1, with D possibly matching TRBD1 (5 bases). Trimming removed 7 bases at V and 8 bases at J, with 20 bases between. The CDR3 extends over 14 amino acids. Germline CDR1 and CDR2: KGHSH and LQKENI. This chain's CDR3 is CASFLNRDFREAFF. The CDR3, as DNA: TGTGCCAGCTTTCTCAATCGGGACTTTCGGGAAGCTTTCTTT.

At least ten counts were recorded for this clonotype. V usage is TRBV5-1 and J usage is TRBJ2-5; 8 positions match TRBD1. CDR3 length: 15 amino acids. V trimming: 4 bases; J trimming: 2 bases; junction bases outside the gene matches: 7. Germline V gene data show CDR1 as SGHRS and CDR2 as YFSETQ. The chain's CDR3 is CASSEDRGLQETQYF. The CDR3 bases are TGCGCCAGCAGCGAAGACAGGGGCCTGCAAGAGACCCAGTACTTC.

The rearrangement uses TRBV6-1 and TRBJ1-5; 8 bases match TRBD1. Germline V gives CDR1 MNHNS, CDR2 SASEGT. The length of the CDR3 is 13 residues. The junction had 4 bases not matched to a gene; V was cut back by 8 bases and J by 4 bases. The CDR3 reads CASLGTGNQPQHF. The CDR3 DNA reads TGTGCCAGCCTCGGGACAGGAAATCAGCCCCAGCATTTT.

This clonotype was seen at least ten times. V usage is TRBV5-1 and J usage is TRBJ1-1; the match to TRBD1 covers 8 bases. Germline trimming cut 3 bases from V and 1 base from J; bases unmatched to any gene: 5. Germline CDR1 SGHRS, CDR2 YFSETQ. The CDR3 loop spans 15 amino acids. CDR3 nucleotides: TGCGCCAGCAGCTCTGCGGGACAGGAGAACACTGAAGCTTTCTTT. As protein: CASSSAGQENTEAFF.

The chain couples TRBV29-1 to TRBJ2-1; D is possibly TRBD1 or TRBD2 (6 bases each). Germline values: CDR1 SQVTM, CDR2 ANQGSEA. There are 15 residues in the CDR3. V shed 4 bases and J shed 0 bases, with 13 bases lying between them. The CDR3 sequence: CSVAGAEDSYNEQFF. The CDR3 DNA reads TGCAGCGTTGCGGGGGCAGAAGACTCCTACAATGAGCAGTTCTTC.

This clonotype has only a few counts. The CDR3 spells CASSPSSGELYNEQFF. The CDR3 coding sequence is TGTGCCAGCAGCCCGAGCTCGGGAGAGCTCTACAATGAGCAGTTCTTC. This chain uses TRBV7-9 with TRBJ2-1; tentatively, D is TRBD2 (6 bases). The V end was cut by 5 bases, the J end by 3 bases, with 17 bases between. CDR1 is SEHNR, CDR2 FQNEAQ, per germline (reference sequence). This CDR3 spans 16 amino acids. The full variable domain, completed using reference TRBV7-9 and TRBJ2-1, is DTGVSQNPRHKITKRGQNVTFRCDPISEHNRLYWYRQTLGQGPEFLTYFQNEAQLEKSRLLSDRFSAERPKGSFSTLEIQRTEQGDSAMYLCASSPSSGELYNEQFFGPGTRLTVL.

The J gene is TRBJ2-7, the V gene TRBV20-1, with 9 bases aligning to TRBD2. Germline CDR1 is DFQATT and CDR2 is SNEGSKA (reference sequence). The V gene end was trimmed by 1 base and the J gene end by 4 bases; junction bases not matched to a gene: 8. The CDR3 extends over 15 amino acids. CDR3 DNA sequence: TGCAGTGCTAGAGTCTCTAGCGGGACTTCGTACGAGCAGTACTTC. This codes for CSARVSSGTSYEQYF.

This clonotype came up many times. This sequence joins TRBV3-1 and TRBJ2-5; 9 positions match TRBD2. This CDR3 is built from 15 residues. Germline CDR1 is LGHDT and CDR2 is YNNKEL (reference sequence). V lost 4 bases, J lost 5 bases, and 8 bases stayed unmatched. CDR3 residues: CASSLVAGVGETQYF. DNA of the CDR3: TGTGCCAGCAGCCTTGTAGCGGGAGTGGGGGAGACCCAGTACTTC.

The chain joins TRBV4-1 to TRBJ1-3; unclear D gene. V was cut by 1 base and J by 3 bases, with 10 bases left in between. The CDR3 has 15 residues. Germline values: CDR1 MGHRA, CDR2 YSYEKL. CDR3: CASSQGGGRGNTIYF. As DNA, the CDR3 is TGCGCCAGCAGCCAAGGGGGAGGTCGTGGAAACACCATATATTTT.